These 15 T cell receptor beta chains share one sample of origin, sequenced in a study of T cells in Graves' hyperthyroidism and ophthalmopathy. Using RNA transcripts as the source, TCR beta CDR3 regions were amplified. The TCR CDR3 first-round RT-PCR relied on the HTBI primer set. A single record per CDR3 protein comes from TCRdb applying MiXCR to the multiplex PCR reads. The sample carries some 440,000 distinct CDR3 sequences, 15% to 18% recorded once. Sequencing was done on a sample of blood. All receptors derive from a woman between 18 and 29 years old with Graves' hyperthyroidism.

Many counts were recorded for this clonotype. This rearrangement joins TRBV28 to TRBJ1-5, with D perhaps TRBD1 (6 bases). CDR3 length equals 13 residues. Trimming shortened V by 5 bases and J by 6 bases, and 11 bases separated the two germline ends. Germline lookup yields CDR1 MDHEN and CDR2 SYDVKM. The CDR3 nucleotides are TGTGCCAGCAGTATTAGGGGGATTCAGCCCCAGCATTTT. Translation gives CASSIRGIQPQHF.

The rearrangement uses TRBV28 and TRBJ2-5; 7 positions agree with TRBD1. CDR3 length: 13 amino acids. Unmatched junction bases numbered 7, after V lost 8 bases and J lost 4 bases. Germline-derived CDR1 and CDR2 are MDHEN and SYDVKM. The DNA of the CDR3 is TGTGCCAGCGCCGACAGGGTCAGAGAGACCCAGTACTTC. This codes for CASADRVRETQYF.

This clonotype was recorded at least ten times. The chain carries TRBV5-1 and TRBJ2-1; 8 bases line up with TRBD1. The CDR3 is made up of 15 amino acids. V gave up 1 base and J gave up 9 bases; unmatched junction bases: 9. Germline CDR1 and CDR2: SGHRS and YFSETQ. The CDR3 protein is CASSLWQGAPGEQFF. Here the CDR3 DNA reads TGCGCCAGCAGCTTGTGGCAGGGGGCACCCGGTGAGCAGTTCTTC.

The sample holds many counts of this clonotype. The chain recombines TRBV11-3 with TRBJ2-1; TRBD2 might be the D (6 bases). The germline CDR1 and CDR2 sequences are SGHNT and YENEEA. V was pared by 1 base and J by 5 bases, with 9 bases between. This CDR3 comprises 14 residues. The CDR3 is CASSLAGRNNEQFF. The CDR3 bases are TGTGCCAGCAGCTTAGCCGGGAGAAACAATGAGCAGTTCTTC.

The V and J genes are TRBV5-8 and TRBJ2-7; D is unclear. The CDR3 runs 15 residues. The germline CDR1 and CDR2 sequences are SGHTS and YDEGEE. V was clipped by 5 bases and J by 3 bases, with 18 bases between them. The CDR3 DNA sequence: TGTGCCAGCAGTCCAGACCCGAAAAGGTTCTACGAGCAGTACTTC. Translated: CASSPDPKRFYEQYF.

The sample holds many counts of this clonotype. The CDR3 coding sequence is TGTGCCAGCTCAATCAGCGGGACTAGCGGTAACACCGGGGAGCTGTTTTTT. It yields the protein CASSISGTSGNTGELFF. This chain uses TRBV18 with TRBJ2-2; 11 nucleotides align to TRBD2. CDR3 length equals 17 residues. Germline V gene data show CDR1 as KGHSH and CDR2 as LQKENI. J lost 2 bases, V lost 5 bases, and 7 bases had no gene match.

As for this clonotype: A much larger clone sits a single nucleotide away, making a read error possible. V gene TRBV27 combines with J gene TRBJ1-5, with D unresolved. Germline-derived CDR1 and CDR2 are MNHEY and SMNVEV (reference sequence). V lost 2 bases to trimming and J lost 6 bases, with 8 bases between them. The length of the CDR3 is 13 residues. The CDR3: CASSLKGSQPQHF. CDR3 nucleotides: TGTGCCAGCAGTTTAAAGGGTAGTCAGCCCCAGCATTTT.

This rearrangement joins TRBV20-1 to TRBJ1-1; TRBD1 aligns across 12 bases. The CDR3 totals 13 residues. V lost 5 bases to trimming and J lost 10 bases; unmatched junction nucleotides: 8. Per germline, CDR1 DFQATT and CDR2 SNEGSKA (reference sequence). The CDR3 loop is CSAGGTGGLGAFF. In nucleotides, the CDR3 is TGCAGTGCTGGGGGGACAGGGGGCCTGGGAGCTTTCTTT.

This clonotype was detected ten times or more. The V gene is TRBV12-3 or TRBV12-4, the J gene TRBJ1-1; maybe TRBD1 (5 bases). Trimming removed 6 bases at V and 5 bases at J, with 16 bases between. CDR3 length equals 14 residues. The CDR3 sequence is CASSLTQGGTEAFF. The DNA of the CDR3 is TGTGCCAGCAGCCTCACGCAGGGTGGGACTGAAGCTTTCTTT.

The chain recombines TRBV25-1 with TRBJ2-1, with 7 nucleotides matching TRBD1. The CDR3 is 14 amino acids. CDR1 MGHDK and CDR2 SYGVNS come from the germline V gene. V lost 5 bases, J lost 0 bases, and 1 base stayed unmatched. The DNA of the CDR3 is TGTGCCAGCAGTCAGGGGGTCTCCTACAATGAGCAGTTCTTC. Protein product: CASSQGVSYNEQFF.

As to this clonotype: This may come from a read error, since a much larger clone is one base off. The chain is built from TRBV6-5 and TRBJ2-2, with TRBD2 matching 9 bases. The CDR3 length is 18 residues. The germline V gene has CDR1 MNHEY and CDR2 SVGAGI. CDR3 residues: CASSYSGLAGAVTGELSF. The CDR3 nucleotides read TGTGCCAGCAGTTACTCGGGCTTAGCGGGAGCCGTTACCGGGGAGCTGTCTTTT.

This clonotype was detected ten times or more. CDR3 protein: CASSHQSHEQYF. In nucleotides, the CDR3 is TGTGCCAGCAGCCATCAGTCCCACGAGCAGTACTTC. The chain employs TRBV12-3 or TRBV12-4 and TRBJ2-7; no clear D. Trimming shortened V by 6 bases and J by 5 bases, and 11 bases separated the two germline ends. CDR3 length: 12 amino acids.

On this clonotype: A much bigger clone sits one base away, suggesting this may be a read error. The CDR3 nucleotides are TGTGCCAGCAGTCCCGGGACAGGGGGCGCCGGGCAGCCCCGGCATTTT. Amino acids: CASSPGTGGAGQPRHF. This chain links TRBV6-1 with TRBJ1-5, with 12 nucleotides matching TRBD1. Germline lookup yields CDR1 MNHNS and CDR2 SASEGT. The length of the CDR3 is 16 residues.

This clonotype was detected only a few times. V and J are TRBV6-6 and TRBJ1-1, with 7 bases that match TRBD1. The CDR3 runs 16 residues. CDR1 is MNHNY, CDR2 SVGAGI, per germline (reference sequence). The trim removed 2 bases at V and 1 base at J, leaving 7 bases unmatched. The CDR3 region has the DNA TGTGCCAGCAGTTACCCTGACAGGGCTGGGAACACTGAAGCTTTCTTT. Translating it yields CASSYPDRAGNTEAFF.

This clonotype was detected only a few times. This chain links TRBV9 with TRBJ1-1; no definite D call. V shed 2 bases and J shed 1 base, with 12 bases lying between them. Germline lookup yields CDR1 SGDLS and CDR2 YYNGEE. The CDR3 extends over 15 amino acids. The CDR3 here is CASSVDQIGNTEAFF. CDR3 in DNA: TGTGCCAGCAGCGTTGACCAGATTGGGAACACTGAAGCTTTCTTT.